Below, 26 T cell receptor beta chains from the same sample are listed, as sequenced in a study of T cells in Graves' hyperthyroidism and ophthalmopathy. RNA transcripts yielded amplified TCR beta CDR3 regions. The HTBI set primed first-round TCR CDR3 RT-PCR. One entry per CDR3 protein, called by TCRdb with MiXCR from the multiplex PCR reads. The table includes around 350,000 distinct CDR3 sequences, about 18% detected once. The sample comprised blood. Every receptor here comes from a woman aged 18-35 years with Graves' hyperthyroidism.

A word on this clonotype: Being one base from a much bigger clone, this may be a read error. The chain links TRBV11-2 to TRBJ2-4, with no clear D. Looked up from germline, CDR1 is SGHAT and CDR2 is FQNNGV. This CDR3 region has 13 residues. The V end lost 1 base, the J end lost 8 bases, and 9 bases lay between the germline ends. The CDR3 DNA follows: TGTGCCAGCAGCTTAGCTTTTAAATACATTCAGTACTTC. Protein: CASSLAFKYIQYF.

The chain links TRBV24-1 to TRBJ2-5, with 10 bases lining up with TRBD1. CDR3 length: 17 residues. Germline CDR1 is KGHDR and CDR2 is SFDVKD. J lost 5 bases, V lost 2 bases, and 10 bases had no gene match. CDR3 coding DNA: TGTGCCACCAGTGATTCTATACCGGGACAGGGGTACGAGACCCAGTACTTC. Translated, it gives CATSDSIPGQGYETQYF.

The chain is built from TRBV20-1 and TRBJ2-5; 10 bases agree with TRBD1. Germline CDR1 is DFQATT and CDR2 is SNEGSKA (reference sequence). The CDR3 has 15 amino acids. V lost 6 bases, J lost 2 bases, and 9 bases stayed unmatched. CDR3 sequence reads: CSAPGQGITQETQYF. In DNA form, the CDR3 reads TGCAGTGCCCCGGGACAGGGGATTACTCAAGAGACCCAGTACTTC.

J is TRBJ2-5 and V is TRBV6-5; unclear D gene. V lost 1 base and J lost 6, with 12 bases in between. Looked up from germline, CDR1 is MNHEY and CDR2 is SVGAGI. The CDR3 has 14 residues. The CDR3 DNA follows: TGTGCCAGCAGTTACTTCGTCAGGCCCAAGACCCAGTACTTC. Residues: CASSYFVRPKTQYF.

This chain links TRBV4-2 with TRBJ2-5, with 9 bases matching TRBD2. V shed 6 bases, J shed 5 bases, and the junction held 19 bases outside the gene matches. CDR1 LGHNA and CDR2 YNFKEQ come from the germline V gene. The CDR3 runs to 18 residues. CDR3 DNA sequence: TGTGCCAGCAGTTCAACCCAACCCCTGCGGGGGGGCTCGGAGACCCAGTACTTC. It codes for CASSSTQPLRGGSETQYF.

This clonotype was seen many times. Written as DNA, the CDR3 is TGTGCCAGCAGTTTTAGCGGGGGGCCAGGAAACACCATATATTTT. This gives the protein CASSFSGGPGNTIYF. V and J are TRBV12-3 or TRBV12-4 and TRBJ1-3; D perhaps matches TRBD1 (6 bases). CDR3 size: 15 residues. V was shortened by 3 bases and J by 4 bases, with 13 bases between the two germline ends.

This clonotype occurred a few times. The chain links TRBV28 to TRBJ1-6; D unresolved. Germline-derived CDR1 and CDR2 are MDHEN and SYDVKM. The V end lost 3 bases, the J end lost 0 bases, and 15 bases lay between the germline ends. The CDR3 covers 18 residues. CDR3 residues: CASSFFMTTSSYNSPLHF. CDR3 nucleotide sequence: TGTGCCAGCAGTTTTTTTATGACAACGAGCTCCTATAATTCACCCCTCCACTTT. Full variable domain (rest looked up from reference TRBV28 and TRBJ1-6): DVKVTQSSRYLVKRTGEKVFLECVQDMDHENMFWYRQDPGLGLRLIYFSYDVKMKEKGDIPEGYSVSREKKERFSLILESASTNQTSMYLCASSFFMTTSSYNSPLHFGNGTRLTVT.

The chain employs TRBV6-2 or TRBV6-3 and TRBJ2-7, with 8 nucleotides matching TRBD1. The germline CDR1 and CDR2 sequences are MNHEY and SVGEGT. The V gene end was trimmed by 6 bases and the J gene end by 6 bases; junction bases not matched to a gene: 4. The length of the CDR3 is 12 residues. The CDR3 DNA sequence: TGTGCCAGCAGGTGGACAGGGTCCGAGCAGTACTTC. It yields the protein CASRWTGSEQYF.

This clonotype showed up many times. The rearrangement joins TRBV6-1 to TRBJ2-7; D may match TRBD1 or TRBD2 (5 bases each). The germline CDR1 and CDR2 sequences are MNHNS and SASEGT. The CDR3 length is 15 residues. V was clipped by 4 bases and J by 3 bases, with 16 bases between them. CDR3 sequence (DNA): TGTGCCAGCAGTGGCCGGGACGCTGTTTTCTACGAGCAGTACTTC. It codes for CASSGRDAVFYEQYF.

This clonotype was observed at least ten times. The chain's CDR3 is CASSVGQNNQPQHF. CDR3 in DNA: TGTGCCAGCAGTGTAGGACAGAACAATCAGCCCCAGCATTTT. The rearrangement uses TRBV2 and TRBJ1-5; the D gene is possibly TRBD1 (6 bases). From germline, CDR1 is SNHLY and CDR2 FYNNEI. V lost 4 bases to trimming and J lost 3 bases, with 10 bases between them. This CDR3 is built from 14 residues. The full variable domain, completed using reference TRBV2 and TRBJ1-5, is EPEVTQTPSHQVTQMGQEVILRCVPISNHLYFYWYRQILGQKVEFLVSFYNNEISEKSEIFDDQFSVERPDGSNFTLKIRSTKLEDSAMYFCASSVGQNNQPQHFGDGTRLSIL.

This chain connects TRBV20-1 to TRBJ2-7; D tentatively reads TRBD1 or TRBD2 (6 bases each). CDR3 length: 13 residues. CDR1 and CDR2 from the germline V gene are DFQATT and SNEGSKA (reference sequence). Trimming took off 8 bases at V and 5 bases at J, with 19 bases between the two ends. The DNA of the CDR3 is TGCAGTCCTCAAGTAAGGGGGGACCACGAGCAGTACTTC. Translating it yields CSPQVRGDHEQYF.

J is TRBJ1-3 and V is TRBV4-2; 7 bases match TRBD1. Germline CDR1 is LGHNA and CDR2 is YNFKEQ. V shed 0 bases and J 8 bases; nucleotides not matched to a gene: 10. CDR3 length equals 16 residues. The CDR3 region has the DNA TGTGCCAGCAGCCAAGATCGGAACAGGGGAGGGGACACCATATATTTT. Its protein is CASSQDRNRGGDTIYF.

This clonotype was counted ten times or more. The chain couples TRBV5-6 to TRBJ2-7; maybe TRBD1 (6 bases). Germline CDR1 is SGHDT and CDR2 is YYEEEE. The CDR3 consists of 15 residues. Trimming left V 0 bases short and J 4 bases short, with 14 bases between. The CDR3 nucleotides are TGTGCCAGCAGCTTGGTTGGGGGCATTTGGTACGAGCAGTACTTC. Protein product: CASSLVGGIWYEQYF. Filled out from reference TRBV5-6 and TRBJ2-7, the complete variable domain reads DAGVTQSPTHLIKTRGQQVTLRCSPKSGHDTVSWYQQALGQGPQFIFQYYEEEERQRGNFPDRFSGHQFPNYSSELNVNALLLGDSALYLCASSLVGGIWYEQYFGPGTRLTVT.

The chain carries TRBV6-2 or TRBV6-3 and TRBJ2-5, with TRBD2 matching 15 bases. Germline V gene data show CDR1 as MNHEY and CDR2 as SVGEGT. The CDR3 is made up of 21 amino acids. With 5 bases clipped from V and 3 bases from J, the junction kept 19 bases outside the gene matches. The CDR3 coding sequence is TGTGCCAGCAGTCGGCCCCGGGGACTAGCGGGGGGCTCCCGGCTCGAAGAGACCCAGTACTTC. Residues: CASSRPRGLAGGSRLEETQYF.

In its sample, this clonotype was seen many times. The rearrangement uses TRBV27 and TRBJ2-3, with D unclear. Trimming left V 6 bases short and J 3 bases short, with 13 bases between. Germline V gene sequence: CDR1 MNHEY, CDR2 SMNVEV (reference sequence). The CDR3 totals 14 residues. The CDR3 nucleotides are TGTGCCAGCAGCCCCGGCAGGCAGACAGATACGCAGTATTTT. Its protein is CASSPGRQTDTQYF.

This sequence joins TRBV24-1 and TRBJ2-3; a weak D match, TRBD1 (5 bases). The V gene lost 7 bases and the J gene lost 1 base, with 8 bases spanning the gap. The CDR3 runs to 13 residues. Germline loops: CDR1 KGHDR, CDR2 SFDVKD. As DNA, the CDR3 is TGTGCCACCAGATCGACAGGCACAGATACGCAGTATTTT. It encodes CATRSTGTDTQYF.

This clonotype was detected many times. DNA of the CDR3: TGTGCCAGCAGTTACCCGGGAGCCGAAACCTACGAGCAGTACTTC. Protein product: CASSYPGAETYEQYF. The V and J genes are TRBV6-2 or TRBV6-3 and TRBJ2-7, with a tentative D call TRBD2 (6 bases). Germline lookup yields CDR1 MNHEY and CDR2 SVGEGT. The germline V and J ends were trimmed by 2 bases and 2 bases, with 13 bases remaining between them. The CDR3 is 15 amino acids.

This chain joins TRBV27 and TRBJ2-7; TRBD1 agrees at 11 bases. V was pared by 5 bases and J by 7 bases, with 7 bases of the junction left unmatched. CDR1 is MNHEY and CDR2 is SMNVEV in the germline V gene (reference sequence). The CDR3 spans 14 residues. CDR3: CASSPGQGAEEQYF. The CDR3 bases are TGTGCCAGCAGTCCCGGACAGGGGGCCGAGGAGCAGTACTTC.

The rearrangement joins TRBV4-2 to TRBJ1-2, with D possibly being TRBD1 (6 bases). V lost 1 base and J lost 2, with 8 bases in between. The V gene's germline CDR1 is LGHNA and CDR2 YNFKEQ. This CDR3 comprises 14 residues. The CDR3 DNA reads TGTGCCAGCAGCCAAGGGACAGAAAACTATGGCTACACCTTC. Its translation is CASSQGTENYGYTF.

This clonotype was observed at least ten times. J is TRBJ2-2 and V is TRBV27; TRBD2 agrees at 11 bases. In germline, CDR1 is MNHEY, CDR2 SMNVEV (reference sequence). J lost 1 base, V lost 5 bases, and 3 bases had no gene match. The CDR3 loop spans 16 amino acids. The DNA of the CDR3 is TGTGCCAGCAGTCCCCTAGCGGGGGGGAACACCGGGGAGCTGTTTTTT. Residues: CASSPLAGGNTGELFF.

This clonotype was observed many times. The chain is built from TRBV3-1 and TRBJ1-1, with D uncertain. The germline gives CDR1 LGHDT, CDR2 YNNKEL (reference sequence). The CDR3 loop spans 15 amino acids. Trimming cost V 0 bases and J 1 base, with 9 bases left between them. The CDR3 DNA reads TGTGCCAGCAGCCAAGATTCGGCAGGGAACACTGAAGCTTTCTTT. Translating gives CASSQDSAGNTEAFF.

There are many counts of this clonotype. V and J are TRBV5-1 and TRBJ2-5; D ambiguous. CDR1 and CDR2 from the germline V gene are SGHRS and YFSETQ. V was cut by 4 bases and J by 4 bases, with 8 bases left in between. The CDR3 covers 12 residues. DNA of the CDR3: TGCGCCAGCAGCCCCCCGGCAGAGACCCAGTACTTC. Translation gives CASSPPAETQYF. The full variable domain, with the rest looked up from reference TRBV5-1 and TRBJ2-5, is KAGVTQTPRYLIKTRGQQVTLSCSPISGHRSVSWYQQTPGQGLQFLFEYFSETQRNKGNFPGRFSGRQFSNSRSEMNVSTLELGDSALYLCASSPPAETQYFGPGTRLLVL.

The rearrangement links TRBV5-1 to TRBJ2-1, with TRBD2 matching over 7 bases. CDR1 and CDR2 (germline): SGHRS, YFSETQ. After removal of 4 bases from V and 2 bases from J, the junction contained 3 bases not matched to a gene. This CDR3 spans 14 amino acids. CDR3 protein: CASSGGTTYNEQFF. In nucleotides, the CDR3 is TGCGCCAGCAGCGGTGGGACTACCTACAATGAGCAGTTCTTC.

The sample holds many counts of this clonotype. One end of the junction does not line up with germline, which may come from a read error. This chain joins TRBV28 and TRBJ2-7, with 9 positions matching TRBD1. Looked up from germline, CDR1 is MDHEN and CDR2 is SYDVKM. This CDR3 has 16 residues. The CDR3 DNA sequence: TGTGCCAGCAGTCCCCTTCCGGGACAGGGCTCCCACGAGCAGTACTTC. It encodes CASSPLPGQGSHEQYF.

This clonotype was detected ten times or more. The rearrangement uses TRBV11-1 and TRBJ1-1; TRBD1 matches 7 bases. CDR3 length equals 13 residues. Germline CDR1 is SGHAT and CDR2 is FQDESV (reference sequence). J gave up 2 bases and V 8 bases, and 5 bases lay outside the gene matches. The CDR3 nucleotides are TGTGCCAGCGGTTGGACAGGCAACACTGAAGCTTTCTTT. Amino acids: CASGWTGNTEAFF.

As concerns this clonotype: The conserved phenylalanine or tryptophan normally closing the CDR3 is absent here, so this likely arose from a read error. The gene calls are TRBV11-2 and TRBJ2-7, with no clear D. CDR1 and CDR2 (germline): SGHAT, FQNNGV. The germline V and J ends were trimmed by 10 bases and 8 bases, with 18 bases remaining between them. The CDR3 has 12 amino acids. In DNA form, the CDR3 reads TGTGCCAACAGTCTCCCCACCACGCAGCAGTACTAC. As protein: CANSLPTTQQYY.